The entry that follows covers one TCR beta chain sequence. This clonotype was detected a few times. There is no known antigen for this receptor. Base quality data are lacking; no much larger clone is found one base away. The CDR3 runs 15 residues from the cysteine to the phenylalanine. Here the CDR3 DNA is all that survives: 45 bases in frame from base 1. V lost 3 bases and J lost 4 bases, and the count of bases not matched to a germline gene is 3. CDR1 and CDR2, per the germline V gene, are ENHRY and SYGVKD. The data were obtained in a study of T cells after yellow fever vaccination (dated by TCRdb to about 2019). Concerning the study at large: The SMART-Seq v4 Ultra Low Input RNA kit was used to prepare libraries from fractions with low cell numbers. To follow T-cell clones before and after both primary and booster YFV17D yellow fever vaccination, bulk TCR alpha and beta repertoires underwent longitudinal sequencing. Two healthy male donors, one aged 18 to 30 and one aged 30 to 40 years, made up the cohort. Blood samples were taken at several timepoints before and after primary and secondary immunization, and bulk PBMC replicates and cell subsets were isolated.

What the study reported, not specific to this receptor: Most clones expanded after primary vaccination (approximately 97% of CD4 and roughly 91% of CD8) were re-detected after the booster, suggesting that broad memory maintenance occurred. Only a couple of donors were included in the study, so the extent to which the findings can be generalized is limited. A small share of clonotypes was detected in both CD4 and CD8 compartments, with the overlap likely arising from convergent recombination. The secondary T-cell response was found to be weaker but faster than the primary response, with a peak reached on day 5 rather than on day 15. Because abundant contaminating clonotypes from the bulk population could be contained in FACS-sorted repertoires, computational filtering was required.

The treatment or condition label on this specimen signifies: live attenuated yellow fever vaccine strain. At each blood-draw timepoint, two biological replicates of bulk PBMCs were collected. A standard Ficoll-Paque protocol was used to isolate PBMCs from peripheral blood. RNA was extracted with TriZol from bulk PBMCs, CD4 and CD8 fractions, and dextramer-positive and dextramer-negative fractions. TCR cDNA was synthesized by 5'RACE template switching, which introduced a universal primer site and unique molecular identifiers. cDNA synthesis was primed from both the TCR alpha and TCR beta constant segments. Two PCR steps were used to amplify libraries, with sample barcodes and sequencing adapters being added in the second step. Libraries were sequenced on Illumina HiSeq 2500 (2x100 bp) or NovaSeq (2x150 bp). In the source study's methods: MIGEC was used to demultiplex reads and collapse the reads into UMI consensus sequences, and MiXCR was used for V(D)J alignment. Using edgeR on replicate PBMC samples, clonotypes were called vaccine-responding if FDR was below 0.01 and the log2 fold change was above 5 up to day 15. Bulk clonotypes were assigned CD4 or CD8 identity according to which sequenced CD4 or CD8 repertoire held them at higher abundance. TCRdb's own reprocessing of the public reads used fastp at Q25 and MiXCR and kept productive beta chains. Rows matching on CDR3 protein sequence are summarized as one entry with the most common DNA and genes. The V and J calls, along with clone size, are taken from TCRdb and not from the paper's own processing. A total of 550,000 to 750,000 distinct CDR3 sequences appear in this sample, about 13% of them only once. Over 12% of the sample is held by the ten biggest clonotypes.

The TCR was taken from a man under 40 who received the YFV17D yellow fever vaccine. The sequencing used PBMCs, collected on the day of the yellow fever booster vaccination. The sequence is built from TRBV10-3 and TRBJ2-7, and 13 junctional nucleotides match TRBD2. The CDR3 corresponds to CAISELAGGRYEQYF. The base sequence is TGTGCCATCAGTGAACTAGCGGGAGGGAGGTACGAGCAGTACTTC.